This T cell receptor beta chain was found in a study of T-cell reconstitution after alpha-beta-depleted transplantation in children. Findings of the study overall: Fresh T-cell production supplied most of the T-cell counts and diversity seen one year after transplant. Expanded clones from the graft, numbering several hundred, reportedly supplied alpha-beta T cells about two months after transplant. High day-60 TCRbeta diversity in some patients came from surviving recipient T cells and thymic progenitors.

Unique molecular identifiers were used in preparing the TCRbeta library. Using its own MiXCR run on the PCR reads, TCRdb lists one record per CDR3 protein. Of around 78,000 distinct CDR3 sequences listed, around an eighth were seen once; the top ten hold 25% to 30%. Concerning this clonotype itself: The antigen is undetermined.

The TCR sequence derives from a male patient aged 2-10 years who had a stem cell transplant for acute lymphoblastic leukemia, so the T cells may come from the graft donor. The material was PBMCs, mostly from graft donor cells, obtained 180 days after TCRalphabeta/CD19-depleted stem cell transplant.

DNA of the CDR3: TGTGCCAGCAGCTCCAGGGACACAACAATAGATGAGCAGTTCTTC. This codes for CASSSRDTTIDEQFF. The chain recombines TRBV7-7 with TRBJ2-1; the D gene is possibly TRBD1 (6 bases). The CDR3 is 15 amino acids. The germline gives CDR1 SSHAT, CDR2 FNYEAQ (reference sequence). V dropped 4 bases and J dropped 8 bases, with 18 bases sitting between them. Looking up the rest from reference TRBV7-7 and TRBJ2-1 gives the full variable domain: GAGVSQSPRYKVTKRGQDVTLRCDPISSHATLYWYQQALGQGPEFLTYFNYEAQPDKSGLPSDRFSAERPEGSISTLTIQRTEQRDSAMYRCASSSRDTTIDEQFFGPGTRLTVL.